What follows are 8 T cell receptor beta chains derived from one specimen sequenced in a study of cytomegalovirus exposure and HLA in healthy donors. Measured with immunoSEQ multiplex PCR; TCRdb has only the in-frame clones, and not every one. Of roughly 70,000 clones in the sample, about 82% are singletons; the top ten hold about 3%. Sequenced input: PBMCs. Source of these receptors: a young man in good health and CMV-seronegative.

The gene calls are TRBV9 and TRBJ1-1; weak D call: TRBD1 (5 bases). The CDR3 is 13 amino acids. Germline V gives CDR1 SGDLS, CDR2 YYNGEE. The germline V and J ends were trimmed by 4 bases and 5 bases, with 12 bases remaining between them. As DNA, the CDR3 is TGTGCCAGCAGCCCCGGGGGAGGGACTGAAGCTTTCTTT. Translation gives CASSPGGGTEAFF.

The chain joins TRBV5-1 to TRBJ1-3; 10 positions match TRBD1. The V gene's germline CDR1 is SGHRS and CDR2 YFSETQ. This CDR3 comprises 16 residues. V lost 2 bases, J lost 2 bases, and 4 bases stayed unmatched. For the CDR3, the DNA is TGCGCCAGCAGCTTTGTCGGACAGGGGGCTGGAAACACCATATATTTT. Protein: CASSFVGQGAGNTIYF.

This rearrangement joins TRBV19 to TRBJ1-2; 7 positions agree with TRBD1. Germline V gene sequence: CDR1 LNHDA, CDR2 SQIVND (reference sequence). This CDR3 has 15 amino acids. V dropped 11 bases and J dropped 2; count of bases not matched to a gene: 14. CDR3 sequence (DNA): TGTGCCGGAGGGACAGCGTCTCCCGGCAACTATGGCTACACCTTC. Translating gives CAGGTASPGNYGYTF.

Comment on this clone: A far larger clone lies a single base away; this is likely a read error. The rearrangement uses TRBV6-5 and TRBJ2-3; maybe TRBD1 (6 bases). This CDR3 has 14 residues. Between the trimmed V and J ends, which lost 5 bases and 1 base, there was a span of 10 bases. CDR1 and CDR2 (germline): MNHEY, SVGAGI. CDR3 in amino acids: CASSGTRGTDTQYF. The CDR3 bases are TGTGCCAGCAGTGGGACACGGGGCACAGATACGCAGTATTTT.

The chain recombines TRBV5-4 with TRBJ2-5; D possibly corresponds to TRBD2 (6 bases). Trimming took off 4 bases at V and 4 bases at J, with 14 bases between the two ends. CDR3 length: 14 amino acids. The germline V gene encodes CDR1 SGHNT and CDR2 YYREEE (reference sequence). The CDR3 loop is CASSIRGAGETQYF. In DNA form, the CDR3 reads TGTGCCAGCAGCATCCGCGGAGCGGGAGAGACCCAGTACTTC.

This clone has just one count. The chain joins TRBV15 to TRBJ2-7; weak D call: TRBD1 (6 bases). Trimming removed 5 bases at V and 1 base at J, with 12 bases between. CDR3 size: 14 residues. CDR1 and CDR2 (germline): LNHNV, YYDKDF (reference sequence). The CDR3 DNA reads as TGTGCCACCAGCCCAGGACAGCCTTCCTACGAGCAGTACTTC. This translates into CATSPGQPSYEQYF.

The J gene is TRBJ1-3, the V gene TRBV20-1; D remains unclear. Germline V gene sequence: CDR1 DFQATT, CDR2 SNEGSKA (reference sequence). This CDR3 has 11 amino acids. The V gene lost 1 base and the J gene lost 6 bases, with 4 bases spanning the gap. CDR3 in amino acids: CSARVENTIYF. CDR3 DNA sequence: TGCAGTGCTAGAGTAGAAAACACCATATATTTT.

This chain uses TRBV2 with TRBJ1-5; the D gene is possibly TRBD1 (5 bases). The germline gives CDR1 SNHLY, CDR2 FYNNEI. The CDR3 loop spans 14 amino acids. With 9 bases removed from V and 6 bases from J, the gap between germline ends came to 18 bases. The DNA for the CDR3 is TGTGCCAGTTTGGGGGAGGTTGGAGGTCAGCCCCAGCATTTT. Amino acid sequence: CASLGEVGGQPQHF.